This T cell receptor beta chain originates from a study of CD8+ T cells in alopecia areata. Study-level background: At a dose of 5 to 10 mg twice daily, oral tofacitinib was given to treated patients.

Samples from alopecia areata patients were lesional scalp punch biopsies and peripheral blood. Extraction of RNA preceded its reverse transcription into cDNA, which served as the sequencing template. Profiled with immunoSEQ multiplex PCR; TCRdb holds only in-frame clones, not every one. The table lists roughly 150,000 clones, around half of them singletons, with roughly a fifth in the top ten. The CDR3 is 14 residues long. From germline, CDR1 is GTSNPN and CDR2 SVGIG (reference sequence). Trimming pared 5 bases from V and 3 bases from J, leaving 16 bases between. In this sample, this clone turned up once. Its specificity is not known. Overall study findings and caveats: Especially in alopecia totalis/universalis, lesional scalp showed greater clonality than normal scalp did.

This chain joins TRBV30 and TRBJ1-1, with D perhaps matching TRBD1 (6 bases). This receptor was taken from a human donor with alopecia areata. The source was CD8+ T cells sorted from blood, collected at week 0. The CDR3 loop reads CAWLTGGGDTEAFF. CDR3 DNA sequence: TGTGCCTGGTTGACTGGAGGGGGGGACACTGAAGCTTTCTTT.